This T cell receptor (beta chain) was identified in a study of CD8+ T cells in alopecia areata. General study results and limits: Sequencing of scalp tissue also captures the resident alphabeta T cells of normal skin. There was only one nonresponder, so it was unclear how baseline CD8+ expansion relates to response. Persistence of many expanded lesional clones was seen in scalp and blood during tofacitinib.

This CDR3 is built from 16 residues. V lost 2 bases, J lost 8 bases, and 20 bases lay in between. Germline lookup yields CDR1 SGHNT and CDR2 YYREEE (reference sequence). This clone has just a few counts. The antigen is undetermined. It was cDNA, reverse transcribed from extracted RNA, that served as the sequencing template. Data came from immunoSEQ multiplex PCR; TCRdb stores just in-frame clones and leaves some out. The sample carries approximately 300,000 clones, roughly 64% recorded once. The treatment denotes: oral pan-JAK inhibitor, 5-10 mg twice daily. Collected material from alopecia areata patients comprised lesional scalp punch biopsies and peripheral blood.

The material was CD4+ T cells sorted from blood, obtained at week 24, from a patient treated with tofacitinib. The sequence was obtained from a human donor with alopecia areata. The genes are TRBV5-4 and TRBJ2-1; D is perhaps TRBD2 (7 bases). CDR3 DNA: TGTGCCAGCAGCTTTAGGTTGGGGGGGCCGGGTGATGAGCAGTTCTTC. Protein product: CASSFRLGGPGDEQFF.